This T cell receptor beta chain stems from a study of radiotherapy plus CTLA-4 blockade in lung cancer. Study information: Among patients, over 15% showed objective responses, and about 31% had disease control.

CDR1 is KGHSH and CDR2 is LQKENI in the germline V gene. V lost 4 bases to trimming and J lost 3 bases, with 4 bases between them. The CDR3 contains 11 residues. Broader study findings: The best predictor of response was reported to be early blood T cell clone dynamics, with interferon-beta. Researchers report tumor-derived TCR clones expanding in blood after radiotherapy plus ipilimumab.

Assay used: immunoSEQ multiplex PCR; TCRdb lists only in-frame clones, some missing. The data show 15,000 to 20,000 clones, around 86% seen once. Chemo-refractory metastatic non-small-cell lung cancer patients underwent focal radiation alongside CTLA-4 blockade with ipilimumab. Worth noting for this clone: As yet, its antigen is unknown.

J is TRBJ2-7 and V is TRBV18; D unclear. The TCR sequence derives from a human donor with non-small cell lung cancer whose response to radiotherapy plus ipilimumab could not be evaluated. The sequences come from peripheral blood, collected from a patient treated with radiotherapy plus ipilimumab. This chain's CDR3 is CASSLNYEQYF. CDR3 sequence (DNA): TGTGCCAGCTCACTAAACTACGAGCAGTACTTC.